The source of this TCR beta chain is a study of molecular identifiers for immune sequencing clone quantification. Study-level background: Four portions were sequenced after RNA from about 21,000 or 97,000 naive CD8 cells was split five ways in replicates.

Sorting defined naive CD8 T cells as CD8+CD4-CCR7+CD45RA+. TCRdb re-analysed the PCR reads in MiXCR, keeping a single row per CDR3 protein. The table lists 40,000 to 50,000 distinct CDR3 sequences, 15% to 20% of them singletons. In this sample, this clonotype turned up many times. CDR1 and CDR2 (germline): MNHEY, SMNVEV (reference sequence). The V and J ends lost 6 bases and 3 bases respectively, with 9 bases between them. The CDR3 is 13 amino acids. Sequencing input: naive CD8+ T cells from blood, with Jurkat cell RNA spiked in. Subset defined: FACS-sorted CD8+CD4-CCR7+CD45RA+ naive T cells. The V call is TRBV27, the J call TRBJ1-5; D call uncertain. This sequence originates from a human donor in good health. Some libraries in this study had Jurkat cell RNA spiked in. The chain's CDR3 is CASSLGSNQPQHF. Here the CDR3 DNA reads TGTGCCAGCAGCTTAGGATCCAATCAGCCCCAGCATTTT.